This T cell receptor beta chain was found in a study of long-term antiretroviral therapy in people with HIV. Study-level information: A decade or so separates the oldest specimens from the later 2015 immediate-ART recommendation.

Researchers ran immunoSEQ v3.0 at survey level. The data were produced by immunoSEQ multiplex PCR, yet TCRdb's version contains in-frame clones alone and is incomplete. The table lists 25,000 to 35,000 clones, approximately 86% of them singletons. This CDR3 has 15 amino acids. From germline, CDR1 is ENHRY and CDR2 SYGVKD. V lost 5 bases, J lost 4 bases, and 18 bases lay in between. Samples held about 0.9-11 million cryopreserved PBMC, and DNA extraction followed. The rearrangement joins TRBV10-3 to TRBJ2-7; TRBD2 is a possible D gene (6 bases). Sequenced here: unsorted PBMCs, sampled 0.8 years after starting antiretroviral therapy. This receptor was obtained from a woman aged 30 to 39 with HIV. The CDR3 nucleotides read TGTGCCATCAGTCCTGGGAGTAGCGGCTCTTACGAGCAGTACGTC. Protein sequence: CAISPGSSGSYEQYV.